This T cell receptor beta chain is drawn from a study of blood T cell repertoires in COVID-19. Turning to the study itself: Donors in the United States, Italy and Spain gave samples during acute or convalescent COVID-19. Sources were T cells, B-cell-depleted T cells, or PBMCs; the material itself was cDNA or gDNA.

This CDR3 has 13 residues. Germline V gene sequence: CDR1 MGHDK, CDR2 SYGVNS. The V gene lost 4 bases and the J gene lost 4 bases, with 10 bases spanning the gap. Per the original methods: Reference gene primer amplification gave estimated nucleated cell counts. Sequenced by immunoSEQ multiplex PCR; TCRdb stores in-frame clones only, minus some. V, J and clone size were drawn from that table, and D and trimming were deduced from the DNA. Of 94,000 or so clones listed, 84% are singletons. The chain combines TRBV25-1 with TRBJ1-1; the D gene is possibly TRBD1 (5 bases). The sequencing sample was made of peripheral blood. This TCR derives from a man in his fifties or sixties with acute or convalescent COVID-19. CDR3 residues: CASSVGRSTEAFF. In DNA form, the CDR3 reads TGTGCCAGCAGTGTGGGGCGGTCCACTGAAGCTTTCTTT.